These 20 T cell receptor beta chains were all obtained from the same sample, sequenced in a study of blood T cell repertoires in COVID-19. The data were produced by immunoSEQ multiplex PCR, yet TCRdb's version contains in-frame clones alone and is incomplete. Here the sample spans approximately 240,000 clones, 70% to 90% being singletons. The sequencing input was peripheral blood. These receptors all stem from a woman aged 40 to 55 who had recovered from COVID-19.

The V gene is TRBV15, the J gene TRBJ2-1; possibly TRBD2 for D (6 bases). Germline values: CDR1 LNHNV, CDR2 YYDKDF (reference sequence). The CDR3 totals 16 residues. V dropped 1 base and J dropped 5 bases, with 15 bases sitting between them. The CDR3 loop is CATSRGSSGGNNEQFF. The DNA of the CDR3 is TGTGCCACCAGCAGAGGGAGTAGCGGAGGTAACAATGAGCAGTTCTTC.

The V gene is TRBV19, the J gene TRBJ2-7; 11 bases are a match to TRBD1. CDR1 and CDR2 (germline): LNHDA, SQIVND (reference sequence). Trimming at V came to 5 bases and at J to 2 bases, leaving 5 bases not matched to a gene. The CDR3 has 15 amino acids. Written as DNA, the CDR3 is TGTGCCAGTAGTTTTTCGGGACAGGGGGCCTACGAGCAGTACTTC. Translating it yields CASSFSGQGAYEQYF.

The chain employs TRBV19 and TRBJ2-7, with D perhaps TRBD1 (6 bases). CDR1 and CDR2 from the germline V gene are LNHDA and SQIVND (reference sequence). Trimming pared 5 bases from V and 1 base from J, leaving 12 bases between. The CDR3 loop spans 14 amino acids. Here the CDR3 reads CASSVIGQSYEQYF. CDR3 DNA sequence: TGTGCCAGTAGTGTAATAGGACAGTCCTACGAGCAGTACTTC.

The chain couples TRBV28 to TRBJ1-1; D gene ambiguous. The CDR3 has 12 amino acids. Trimming removed 9 bases at V and 6 bases at J, with 14 bases between. CDR1 MDHEN and CDR2 SYDVKM come from the germline V gene. Written as DNA, the CDR3 is TGTGCCAGTCGGCGGAACACCGCTGAAGCTTTCTTT. Translation: CASRRNTAEAFF.

Notes on this clone: Sequence at one end of the junction differs from germline and may be a read error. V usage is TRBV7-7 and J usage is TRBJ2-1, with TRBD2 identical over 13 bases. This CDR3 comprises 17 residues. Germline CDR1 and CDR2: SSHAT and FNYEAQ (reference sequence). In DNA, the CDR3 is TGTGCTAGCAGCCCACACGGGACTAGCGGGGCTTACAATGAGCAGTTCTTC. Protein product: CASSPHGTSGAYNEQFF.

The chain couples TRBV11-3 to TRBJ2-1; 9 bases are shared with TRBD2. With V trimmed by 1 base and J by 10 bases, 5 bases remained unmatched. This CDR3 is 14 amino acids long. The germline V gene encodes CDR1 SGHNT and CDR2 YENEEA. The CDR3 region has the DNA TGTGCCAGCAGCTTAGGACGCCTAGCGGGGGAGCAGTTCTTC. Translating gives CASSLGRLAGEQFF.

V usage is TRBV7-9 and J usage is TRBJ1-6; D is possibly TRBD1 (5 bases). This CDR3 region has 16 residues. With 5 bases removed from V and 14 bases from J, the gap between germline ends came to 25 bases. Germline assignment: CDR1 SEHNR and CDR2 FQNEAQ (reference sequence). This CDR3 reads CASSPATGGTQLALHF. CDR3 in DNA: TGTGCCAGCAGCCCGGCAACGGGAGGGACCCAATTGGCCCTCCACTTT.

V gene TRBV19 combines with J gene TRBJ2-7; a weak D match, TRBD1 (6 bases). Looked up from germline, CDR1 is LNHDA and CDR2 is SQIVND (reference sequence). The V end lost 4 bases, the J end lost 3 bases, and 16 bases lay between the germline ends. The CDR3 has 15 residues. CDR3 bases: TGTGCCAGTAGTACAGACTTGGACAGTCTCTACGAGCAGTACTTC. As protein: CASSTDLDSLYEQYF.

V gene TRBV25-1 combines with J gene TRBJ1-1, with D unclear. CDR3 length equals 16 residues. V lost 1 base and J 0 bases, leaving 12 bases between the germline ends. Germline lookup yields CDR1 MGHDK and CDR2 SYGVNS. The CDR3 loop reads CASSEWPTNMNTEAFF. In nucleotides, the CDR3 is TGTGCCAGCAGTGAATGGCCAACAAATATGAACACTGAAGCTTTCTTT.

The chain carries TRBV5-4 and TRBJ1-6, with D perhaps matching TRBD1 (5 bases). The CDR3 runs 14 residues. With 4 bases removed from V and 7 bases from J, the gap between germline ends came to 12 bases. From germline, CDR1 is SGHNT and CDR2 YYREEE (reference sequence). This chain's CDR3 is CASSGAGGNSPLHF. In DNA, the CDR3 is TGTGCCAGCAGCGGGGCAGGAGGGAATTCACCCCTCCACTTT.

CDR3 nucleotides: TGTGCCAGCAGTTTTGGTTCGGGCAGGGATGTCTATGGCTACACCTTC. The encoded protein is CASSFGSGRDVYGYTF. The chain employs TRBV27 and TRBJ1-2; tentatively, D is TRBD1 (5 bases). Germline V gives CDR1 MNHEY, CDR2 SMNVEV (reference sequence). V dropped 3 bases and J dropped 4 bases, with 18 bases sitting between them. This CDR3 has 16 amino acids.

This clone has more than one count but fewer than ten. This chain uses TRBV19 with TRBJ2-4; 9 positions match TRBD2. The CDR3 covers 17 residues. CDR1 is LNHDA and CDR2 is SQIVND in the germline V gene (reference sequence). V shed 1 base, J shed 3 bases, and the junction held 7 bases outside the gene matches. CDR3 nucleotides: TGTGCCAGTAGTATAGTGCGGGAGGGGACCTACAAAAACATTCAGTACTTC. Protein: CASSIVREGTYKNIQYF. The whole variable domain, remainder taken from reference TRBV19 and TRBJ2-4, is DGGITQSPKYLFRKEGQNVTLSCEQNLNHDAMYWYRQDPGQGLRLIYYSQIVNDFQKGDIAEGYSVSREKKESFPLTVTSAQKNPTAFYLCASSIVREGTYKNIQYFGAGTRLSVL.

The chain carries TRBV11-3 and TRBJ2-7, with 8 bases identical to TRBD1. V lost 5 bases to trimming and J lost 8 bases; unmatched junction nucleotides: 8. Germline assignment: CDR1 SGHNT and CDR2 YENEEA. The CDR3 is 13 residues long. CDR3 residues: CASSPDDRGKQYF. The CDR3 DNA reads as TGTGCCAGCAGCCCAGACGACAGGGGAAAGCAGTACTTC. The variable domain in full, with the rest retrieved from reference TRBV11-3 and TRBJ2-7, is EAGVVQSPRYKIIEKKQPVAFWCNPISGHNTLYWYLQNLGQGPELLIRYENEEAVDDSQLPKDRFSAERLKGVDSTLKIQPAELGDSAVYLCASSPDDRGKQYFGPGTRLTVT.

This chain connects TRBV18 to TRBJ1-5, with D tentatively TRBD1 (5 bases). Trimming stripped 1 base from V and 5 bases from J, with 12 bases between. There are 15 residues in the CDR3. Germline loops: CDR1 KGHSH, CDR2 LQKENI. DNA for the CDR3: TGTGCCAGCTCACCACTGGGGGGTCGGGATCAGCCCCAGCATTTT. Protein sequence: CASSPLGGRDQPQHF.

This chain links TRBV23-1 with TRBJ2-1, with D perhaps TRBD1 (5 bases). TRBV23-1 is identified as an open reading frame with a role that is uncertain. The length of the CDR3 is 18 residues. Trimming took off 4 bases at V and 2 bases at J, with 21 bases between the two ends. The CDR3, as DNA: TGCGCCAGCAGTCCCCGAGAGGTCTACAGGCTACCCTACAATGAGCAGTTCTTC. It translates to CASSPREVYRLPYNEQFF.

The rearrangement links TRBV19 to TRBJ2-5, with TRBD1 matching over 7 bases. Losses at the gene ends were 3 bases for V and 5 bases for J; bases not matched to a gene: 3. The CDR3 totals 13 residues. The germline V gene encodes CDR1 LNHDA and CDR2 SQIVND (reference sequence). Here the CDR3 reads CASSMTGRETQYF. In DNA form, the CDR3 reads TGTGCCAGTAGTATGACAGGGCGGGAGACCCAGTACTTC.

The V and J genes are TRBV12-3 or TRBV12-4 and TRBJ1-5; perhaps TRBD1 as D (6 bases). Deletions cut 3 bases from V and 9 bases from J, with 12 bases between. The CDR3 length is 13 residues. The CDR3 region has the DNA TGTGCCAGCAGTTTCCAGGGGAAGTTGCCCCAGCATTTT. It yields the protein CASSFQGKLPQHF.

The chain combines TRBV19 with TRBJ2-4; 9 bases line up with TRBD1. Looked up from germline, CDR1 is LNHDA and CDR2 is SQIVND (reference sequence). V trimming: 5 bases; J trimming: 7 bases; junction bases outside the gene matches: 6. The CDR3 runs 14 residues. CDR3 sequence (DNA): TGTGCCAGTAGTGGCAGGGACAGGGAGAACATTCAGTACTTC. Amino acids: CASSGRDRENIQYF.

The gene calls are TRBV6-5 and TRBJ2-5; D not certain. The CDR3 is made up of 13 amino acids. The V end was cut by 10 bases, the J end by 1 base, with 13 bases between. The germline gives CDR1 MNHEY, CDR2 SVGAGI. CDR3 region: CATRTVFQETQYF. DNA for the CDR3: TGTGCCACCCGTACAGTTTTCCAAGAGACCCAGTACTTC.

The chain employs TRBV24-1 and TRBJ2-2; D may be TRBD2 (5 bases). The germline V and J ends were trimmed by 2 bases and 6 bases, with 6 bases remaining between them. This CDR3 comprises 13 residues. Germline V gene data show CDR1 as KGHDR and CDR2 as SFDVKD. CDR3 region: CATSDWRPGELFF. The CDR3, as DNA: TGTGCCACCAGTGATTGGAGGCCCGGGGAGCTGTTTTTT.